Listed below are T cell receptor beta chains from one sample, sequenced in a study of T cell repertoires in cytomegalovirus infection. Their target antigens are unknown. TCRdb itself ran the reads through MiXCR, one entry per CDR3 protein. The sample has roughly 310,000 distinct CDR3 sequences, roughly 28% seen once; the top ten hold around 18%. The source material was cultured PBMCs, sampled from culture after CMV antigen stimulation. These receptors were collected from a human donor in good health (CMV status not recorded). Some clones in this sample may be carry-over from other donors' samples. The CDR3 runs from the conserved cysteine through the conserved F or W. A D gene is named only where the DNA matches it firmly. Clone size is shown for a subset of rows, as once, few, many or a class of expanded clone.

V,length,D,size,J,DNA,CDR3
TRBV27,15,TRBD1,NA,TRBJ1-2,TGTGCCAGCAGCGTCTCACGGACAGGAGACAATGGCTACACCTTC,CASSVSRTGDNGYTF
TRBV19,15,TRBD1,NA,TRBJ1-5,TGTGCCAGTAGTACGGGACAGTTTAGCAATCAGCCCCAGCATTTT,CASSTGQFSNQPQHF
TRBV28,15,NA,NA,TRBJ2-1,TGTGCCAGCAGCCGCAGTCAAAGAGTATACAATGAGCAGTTCTTC,CASSRSQRVYNEQFF
TRBV4-2,18,NA,few,TRBJ1-1,TGTGCCAGCAGCCAAGAAGATGGCAGGGGATACATGAACACTGAAGCTTTCTTT,CASSQEDGRGYMNTEAFF
TRBV29-1,12,NA,NA,TRBJ2-5,TGCAGCCACGGGACCGCACAAGAGACCCAGTACTTC,CSHGTAQETQYF
TRBV18,12,NA,NA,TRBJ1-5,TGTGCCACCACAGAGGGGAATCAGCCCCAGCATTTT,CATTEGNQPQHF
TRBV27,14,NA,many,TRBJ1-5,TGTGCCAGCAGTCAAAGACAGGAGCCATGGCCCCAGCATTTT,CASSQRQEPWPQHF
TRBV28,13,NA,once,TRBJ2-5,TGTGCCAGCAGTACTATAGCAGAGGAGACCCAGTACTTC,CASSTIAEETQYF
TRBV6-5,16,NA,NA,TRBJ1-1,TGTGCCAGCAGTTACTCGGGAGGAGGTCGAACCACTGAAGCTTTCTTT,CASSYSGGGRTTEAFF
TRBV7-8,15,NA,few,TRBJ2-7,TGTGCCAGCAGCTTAGCCCTCTTGGCAGGTGGGGAGCAGTACTTC,CASSLALLAGGEQYF
TRBV24-1,15,TRBD2,NA,TRBJ2-1,TGTGCCACCAGTGATATCGGACTAGCGGACAATGAGCAGTTCTTC,CATSDIGLADNEQFF
TRBV6-2/TRBV6-3,18,NA,few,TRBJ2-2,TGTGCCAGCAGCCCTGTGGGCTGGAGATACGCGAACACCGGGGAGCTGTTTTTT,CASSPVGWRYANTGELFF
TRBV18,15,TRBD1,NA,TRBJ2-5,TGTGCCAGCTCTTTAACTTTCACAGGGGAAGAGACCCAGTACTTC,CASSLTFTGEETQYF
TRBV7-9,15,TRBD2,few,TRBJ2-3,TGTGCCAGCAGCTTAGGAGAGACTAGCGGCGCCCTAGCAGATTTT,CASSLGETSGALADF
TRBV25-1,20,TRBD2,NA,TRBJ2-3,TGTGCCAGCAGTCCCCGAAGGGGGACTAGCGGAATATTTAGCACAGATACGCAGTATTTT,CASSPRRGTSGIFSTDTQYF
TRBV28,13,NA,few,TRBJ1-5,TGTGCCAGCAGTCCAATAGGGAATCAGCCCCAGCATTTT,CASSPIGNQPQHF
TRBV29-1,14,TRBD1,NA,TRBJ1-1,TGCAGCGTTCAGACACAGGGGATAAACACTGAAGCTTTCTTT,CSVQTQGINTEAFF
TRBV7-8,15,NA,few,TRBJ2-1,TGTGCCAGCAGCCCCTTTGCGGGCATAAACAATGAGCAGTTCTTC,CASSPFAGINNEQFF
TRBV12-3/TRBV12-4,15,TRBD2,NA,TRBJ2-7,TGTGCCAGCAGTCCACTAGCGGGATACACCTACGAGCAGTACTTC,CASSPLAGYTYEQYF
TRBV12-3/TRBV12-4,10,NA,many,TRBJ1-2,TGTGCCAGCAGTTTAGAAACCGGAGCCTTC,CASSLETGAF
TRBV25-1,16,NA,few,TRBJ2-3,TGTGCCAGCAGTGAATTGGTGGGAGGGGGTCTGGATACGCAGTATTTT,CASSELVGGGLDTQYF
TRBV20-1,15,TRBD2,NA,TRBJ2-7,TGCAGTGCTACAGATTCTAGCGGGGGGGTTTACGAGCAGTACTTC,CSATDSSGGVYEQYF
TRBV19,18,NA,many,TRBJ1-2,TGTGCCAGTAGTATAGTGTGGCGCGCCGGGACATCAAACTATGGCTACACCTTC,CASSIVWRAGTSNYGYTF
TRBV7-9,22,TRBD2,few,TRBJ2-2,TGTGCCAGCAGCCCCCCCCCGCCGGGACTAGCGGACGGTAGGGGGAACACCGGGGAGCTGTTTTTT,CASSPPPPGLADGRGNTGELFF
TRBV7-2,16,NA,few,TRBJ2-7,TGTGCCAGCAGCTTAGCGGGCAGGGCCCTCTCCTACGAGCAGTACTTC,CASSLAGRALSYEQYF
TRBV27,13,NA,NA,TRBJ1-5,TGTGCCAGCAGAGCGATCAGGAATCAGCCCCAGCATTTT,CASRAIRNQPQHF
TRBV19,13,NA,few,TRBJ2-2,TGTGCCATCGGGAGTTCGAACACCGGGGAGCTGTTTTTT,CAIGSSNTGELFF
TRBV7-4,19,NA,many,TRBJ1-2,TGTGCCAGCAGCTCGCTTAAAAGCACAGGTAGCAATCGTATAGGACGCTACACCTTC,CASSSLKSTGSNRIGRYTF
TRBV3-1,12,NA,NA,TRBJ2-7,TGTGCCAGCAGCCATTCGGCCTACGAGCAGTACTTC,CASSHSAYEQYF
TRBV7-9,14,TRBD1,few,TRBJ1-1,TGTGCCAGCAGCTCCCCCCAGGGGGTTGAGGAAGCTTTCTTT,CASSSPQGVEEAFF
TRBV2,15,NA,few,TRBJ1-5,TGTGCCAGCAGTGAAGCTGCCGCGGGGGGGCAGCCCCAGCATTTT,CASSEAAAGGQPQHF
TRBV6-1,18,TRBD2,few,TRBJ2-3,TGTGCCAGCAGTTACGGGACTAGCGGGGGGTTTAGCACAGATACGCAGTATTTT,CASSYGTSGGFSTDTQYF
TRBV15,15,NA,few,TRBJ2-7,TGTGCCACCAGCAGAGATGGGGGAGAAGCCTACGAGCAGTACTTC,CATSRDGGEAYEQYF
TRBV27,15,NA,NA,TRBJ1-2,TGTGCCAGCAGTTTATTGCCCGGGGGAGACTATGGCTACACCTTC,CASSLLPGGDYGYTF
TRBV7-6,14,NA,NA,TRBJ2-7,TGTGCCAGCAGCCCCCGGGACGGGGTGAGGGAGCAGTACTTC,CASSPRDGVREQYF
TRBV12-3/TRBV12-4,17,TRBD2,many,TRBJ2-3,TGTGCCAGCAGTTTTCGGATAGCGGGACCAGGGGCAGATACGCAGTATTTT,CASSFRIAGPGADTQYF
TRBV19,18,TRBD2,NA,TRBJ2-2,TGTGCCAGTACCCTAAGCGGGAGGACGCTAGATCACACCGGGGAGCTGTTTTTT,CASTLSGRTLDHTGELFF
TRBV11-3,16,TRBD1,few,TRBJ2-5,TGTGCCAGCAGCAAAGTTGGCGGGACAGGGGCAGAGACCCAGTACTTC,CASSKVGGTGAETQYF
TRBV28,14,TRBD1,few,TRBJ2-7,TGTGCCAGCAGGGCCGGGACAGGGATCAACGAGCAGTACTTC,CASRAGTGINEQYF
TRBV11-2,15,TRBD1,few,TRBJ1-4,TGTGCCAGCAGCATGTACAGGGGGCCCGATGAAAAACTGTTTTTT,CASSMYRGPDEKLFF
TRBV4-1,17,NA,NA,TRBJ1-3,TGCGCCAGCAGCCAAGGAGAACGGTTTCGCTCTGGAAACACCATATATTTT,CASSQGERFRSGNTIYF
TRBV9,13,NA,NA,TRBJ1-5,TGTGCCAGCAGCGTAGGTGTAAATCAGCCCCAGCATTTT,CASSVGVNQPQHF
TRBV11-2,14,NA,NA,TRBJ1-1,TGTGCCAGCAGCTTAGAAGGACAGTACGGTGAAGCTTTCTTT,CASSLEGQYGEAFF
TRBV5-3,13,NA,NA,TRBJ2-1,TGTGCCAGCAGCCTCAATTGGATGCTAGAACCTCTTTTC,CASSLNWMLEPLF
TRBV6-1,14,TRBD1,NA,TRBJ1-2,TGTGCCAGCAGACGGGGACAGGGCGGAAATGGCTACACCTTC,CASRRGQGGNGYTF
TRBV25-1,14,TRBD2,few,TRBJ2-7,TGTGCCAGCAGTGCAGCGGGGGGATCTAGGGAGCAGTACTTC,CASSAAGGSREQYF
TRBV6-5,13,NA,NA,TRBJ2-4,TGTGCCAGCAGTTACAGCGGAGAAAACATTCAGTACTTC,CASSYSGENIQYF
TRBV5-1,14,NA,NA,TRBJ2-7,TGCGCCAGCAGCCTACTATACAGCTCCTACGAGCAGTACTTC,CASSLLYSSYEQYF
TRBV6-2/TRBV6-3,13,NA,NA,TRBJ2-1,TGTGCCAGCAGTTACTCGATTTACAATGAGCAGTTCTTC,CASSYSIYNEQFF
TRBV20-1,11,TRBD1,few,TRBJ1-2,TGCAGTGCTAGGACAGGGTATGGCTACACCTTC,CSARTGYGYTF
TRBV6-1,13,NA,NA,TRBJ2-4,TGTGCCAGCAGTGAAGCACAGATAAACATTCAGTACTTC,CASSEAQINIQYF